Below are 13 T cell receptor beta chains sequenced from a single sample in a study of low-dose radiotherapy and immunotherapy resistance in tumors. cDNA synthesis used a TRAV/TRBV-specific primer set for both chains. A roughly 20-cycle PCR with a constant-region primer and V-primer adapter amplified TCRs. TCRdb re-analysed the reads in MiXCR, keeping a single row per CDR3 protein. The table has 65,000 to 95,000 distinct CDR3 sequences, around 17% seen once. The time point is: after trial treatment. The treatment: LDRT plus nivolumab, ipilimumab, low-dose cyclophosphamide and aspirin (RACIN trial). Sequences were derived from PBMCs, sampled after low-dose radiotherapy plus immunotherapy. Every receptor here comes from a male donor with prostate cancer.

This clonotype was seen a few times. A far more abundant clone sits one base away, making this likely a read error. The V and J genes are TRBV4-1 and TRBJ2-7, with D hard to call. The CDR3 extends over 13 amino acids. The V gene lost 1 base and the J gene lost 7 bases, with 11 bases spanning the gap. Germline V lookup: CDR1 MGHRA, CDR2 YSYEKL. The CDR3 loop reads CASSQGGGNEQYF. The DNA for the CDR3 is TGCGCCAGCAGCCAAGGTGGTGGCAATGAGCAGTACTTC.

This clonotype has ten or more counts. The chain has TRBV12-3 or TRBV12-4 and TRBJ2-2; 11 bases are a match to TRBD2. V was pared by 10 bases and J by 5 bases, with 6 bases of the junction left unmatched. There are 14 residues in the CDR3. The CDR3 sequence: CAIETSGITGELFF. DNA for the CDR3: TGTGCCATCGAGACTAGCGGGATTACCGGGGAGCTGTTTTTT.

This clonotype was counted many times. This chain joins TRBV29-1 and TRBJ2-7; 9 positions agree with TRBD1. V was pared by 6 bases and J by 3 bases, with 9 bases of the junction left unmatched. Germline V gives CDR1 SQVTM, CDR2 ANQGSEA. The CDR3 length is 14 residues. CDR3 amino acids: CSVQGQGRRYEQYF. In DNA form, the CDR3 reads TGCAGCGTCCAAGGACAGGGGCGGCGCTACGAGCAGTACTTC.

There are many counts of this clonotype. The V and J genes are TRBV20-1 and TRBJ1-4; 9 bases match TRBD1. CDR3 length equals 15 residues. V shed 5 bases and J 2 bases; nucleotides not matched to a gene: 6. The V gene's germline CDR1 is DFQATT and CDR2 SNEGSKA (reference sequence). The CDR3 loop is CSARTGDSTNEKLFF. The CDR3 DNA follows: TGCAGTGCTCGGACAGGGGATAGCACTAATGAAAAACTGTTTTTT.

A word on this clonotype: With only one base between it and a far larger clone, this is likely a read error. The chain has TRBV7-8 and TRBJ2-1, with D perhaps TRBD1 (7 bases). Germline V CDR1 and CDR2: SGHVS, FQNEAQ. V was pared by 5 bases and J by 7 bases, with 18 bases between. The CDR3 has 15 amino acids. CDR3 coding DNA: TGTGCCAGCAGCGCGGGACAGCTAAATCGGAATGAGCAGTTCTTC. Its protein product is CASSAGQLNRNEQFF.

About this clonotype: Just one base apart from a much larger clone, this may be a read error. CDR3 in DNA: TGTGCCAGCAGCTCACCATCCTACGAGCTGTACTTC. It translates to CASSSPSYELYF. The chain has TRBV3-1 and TRBJ2-7; D gene uncertain. Germline values: CDR1 LGHDT, CDR2 YNNKEL (reference sequence). The CDR3 length is 12 residues.

The chain combines TRBV12-3 or TRBV12-4 with TRBJ2-7; tentative D call: TRBD2 (6 bases). The CDR3 totals 11 residues. Trimming removed 3 bases from V and 7 bases from J, with 7 bases in between. The CDR3 protein is CASSFGGEQYF. CDR3 coding DNA: TGTGCCAGCAGTTTCGGAGGGGAGCAGTACTTC.

This clonotype came up many times. The chain has TRBV30 and TRBJ1-2; D is undetermined. Germline values: CDR1 GTSNPN, CDR2 SVGIG (reference sequence). Trimming pared 4 bases from V and 2 bases from J, leaving 11 bases between. The CDR3 runs to 13 residues. CDR3 DNA sequence: TGTGCCTGGAACCGGCCTAGCAACTATGGCTACACCTTC. Residues: CAWNRPSNYGYTF.

The sample holds many counts of this clonotype. This CDR3 is CASSLETGNTIYF. CDR3 in DNA: TGTGCCAGCAGCTTAGAGACTGGAAACACCATATATTTT. The chain uses TRBV7-2 and TRBJ1-3, with no clear D. This CDR3 contains 13 residues. Germline-derived CDR1 and CDR2 are SGHTA and FQGNSA. The V and J ends lost 1 base and 2 bases respectively, with 3 bases between them.

This clonotype was observed at least ten times. The V call is TRBV28, the J call TRBJ2-1; no definite D call. CDR3 length: 11 amino acids. CDR1 is MDHEN and CDR2 is SYDVKM in the germline V gene. V was clipped by 5 bases and J by 8 bases, with 7 bases between them. The DNA for the CDR3 is TGTGCCAGCAGTCCTAGGGATGAGCAGTTCTTC. As protein: CASSPRDEQFF.

Many counts were recorded for this clonotype. The rearrangement joins TRBV5-1 to TRBJ2-1, with D possibly matching TRBD2 (6 bases). V lost 0 bases to trimming and J lost 9 bases, with 13 bases between them. Germline V gene lookup returns CDR1 SGHRS and CDR2 YFSETQ. The CDR3 sequence is 14 residues long. CDR3 DNA: TGCGCCAGCAGCTTGGGGGGGGACGGCGCTGAGCAGTTCTTC. Translation: CASSLGGDGAEQFF.

This clonotype showed up many times. V is TRBV6-6 and J is TRBJ1-1, with no clear D. The CDR3 extends over 13 amino acids. The V gene's germline CDR1 is MNHNY and CDR2 SVGAGI (reference sequence). The V and J ends lost 6 bases and 3 bases respectively, with 11 bases between them. The CDR3 nucleotides read TGTGCCAGCAGCCCAGGACGTCACACTGAAGCTTTCTTT. This encodes CASSPGRHTEAFF.

This clonotype was seen many times. The CDR3 loop is CASSSGDRANYGYTF. The CDR3 DNA sequence: TGTGCCAGCAGCTCGGGCGACAGGGCTAACTATGGCTACACCTTC. J is TRBJ1-2 and V is TRBV7-8; 7 bases agree with TRBD1. The CDR3 has 15 residues. Germline-derived CDR1 and CDR2 are SGHVS and FQNEAQ. V shed 4 bases and J 0 bases; nucleotides not matched to a gene: 5.